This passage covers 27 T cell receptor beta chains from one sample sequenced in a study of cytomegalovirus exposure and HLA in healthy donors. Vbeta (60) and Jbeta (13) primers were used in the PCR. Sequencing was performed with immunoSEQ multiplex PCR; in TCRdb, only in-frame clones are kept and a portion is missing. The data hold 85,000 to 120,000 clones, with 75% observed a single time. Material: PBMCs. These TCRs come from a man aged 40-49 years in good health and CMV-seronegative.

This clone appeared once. The CDR3 bases are TGTGCCAGCAGCTTAGACAGGACTAGCAATCAGCCCCAGCATTTT. Encoded protein: CASSLDRTSNQPQHF. The rearrangement uses TRBV7-9 and TRBJ1-5; D is possibly TRBD1 (5 bases). With 1 base removed from V and 0 bases from J, the gap between germline ends came to 7 bases. The CDR3 is made up of 15 amino acids. Germline loops: CDR1 SEHNR, CDR2 FQNEAQ (reference sequence).

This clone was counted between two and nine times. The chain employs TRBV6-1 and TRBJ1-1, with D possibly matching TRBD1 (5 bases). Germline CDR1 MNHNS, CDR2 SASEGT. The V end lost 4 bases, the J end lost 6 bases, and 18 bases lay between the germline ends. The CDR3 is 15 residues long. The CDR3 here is CASSGGLRGAAEAFF. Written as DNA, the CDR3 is TGTGCCAGCAGTGGGGGACTCCGCGGGGCGGCTGAAGCTTTCTTT.

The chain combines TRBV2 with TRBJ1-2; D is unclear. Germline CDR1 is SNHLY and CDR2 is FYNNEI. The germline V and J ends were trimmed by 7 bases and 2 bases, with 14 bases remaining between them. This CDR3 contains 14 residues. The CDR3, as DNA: TGTGCCAGCACCCCCCGATTACTAAACTATGGCTACACCTTC. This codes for CASTPRLLNYGYTF. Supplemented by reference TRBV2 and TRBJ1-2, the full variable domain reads EPEVTQTPSHQVTQMGQEVILRCVPISNHLYFYWYRQILGQKVEFLVSFYNNEISEKSEIFDDQFSVERPDGSNFTLKIRSTKLEDSAMYFCASTPRLLNYGYTFGSGTRLTVV.

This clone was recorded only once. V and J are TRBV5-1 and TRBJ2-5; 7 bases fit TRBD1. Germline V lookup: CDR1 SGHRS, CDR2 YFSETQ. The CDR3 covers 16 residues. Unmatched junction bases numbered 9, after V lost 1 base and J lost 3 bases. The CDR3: CASSLIGTDKEETQYF. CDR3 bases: TGCGCCAGCAGCTTGATTGGGACAGATAAAGAAGAGACCCAGTACTTC. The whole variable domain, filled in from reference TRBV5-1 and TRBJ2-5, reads KAGVTQTPRYLIKTRGQQVTLSCSPISGHRSVSWYQQTPGQGLQFLFEYFSETQRNKGNFPGRFSGRQFSNSRSEMNVSTLELGDSALYLCASSLIGTDKEETQYFGPGTRLLVL.

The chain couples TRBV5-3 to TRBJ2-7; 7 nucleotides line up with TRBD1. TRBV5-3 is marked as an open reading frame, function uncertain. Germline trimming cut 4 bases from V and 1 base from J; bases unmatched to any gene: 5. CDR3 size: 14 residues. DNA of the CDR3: TGTGCCAGAAGCCTGGACAGGCCGTCCTACGAGCAGTACTTC. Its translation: CARSLDRPSYEQYF.

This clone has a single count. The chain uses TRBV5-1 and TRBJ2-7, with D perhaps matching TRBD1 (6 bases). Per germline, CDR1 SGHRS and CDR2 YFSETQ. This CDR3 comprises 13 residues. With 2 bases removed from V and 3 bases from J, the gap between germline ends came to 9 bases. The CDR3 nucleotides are TGCGCCAGCAGCTTACAGGGTAGCTACGAGCAGTACTTC. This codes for CASSLQGSYEQYF. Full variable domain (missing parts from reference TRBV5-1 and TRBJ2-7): KAGVTQTPRYLIKTRGQQVTLSCSPISGHRSVSWYQQTPGQGLQFLFEYFSETQRNKGNFPGRFSGRQFSNSRSEMNVSTLELGDSALYLCASSLQGSYEQYFGPGTRLTVT.

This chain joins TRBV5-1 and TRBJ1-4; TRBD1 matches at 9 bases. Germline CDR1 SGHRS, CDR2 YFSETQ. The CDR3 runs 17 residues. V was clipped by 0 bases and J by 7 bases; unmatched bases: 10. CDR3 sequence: CASSLDRGPTRGEKLFF. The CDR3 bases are TGCGCCAGCAGCTTGGACAGGGGGCCCACCCGAGGTGAAAAACTGTTTTTT. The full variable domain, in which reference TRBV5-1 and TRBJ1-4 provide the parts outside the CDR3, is KAGVTQTPRYLIKTRGQQVTLSCSPISGHRSVSWYQQTPGQGLQFLFEYFSETQRNKGNFPGRFSGRQFSNSRSEMNVSTLELGDSALYLCASSLDRGPTRGEKLFFGSGTQLSVL.

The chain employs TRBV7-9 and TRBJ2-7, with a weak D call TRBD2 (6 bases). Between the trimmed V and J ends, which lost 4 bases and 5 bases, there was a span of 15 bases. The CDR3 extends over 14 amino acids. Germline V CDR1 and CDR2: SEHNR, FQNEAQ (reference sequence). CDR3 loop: CASSSLRRGHEQYF. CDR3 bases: TGTGCCAGCAGCTCCTTACGGCGGGGACACGAGCAGTACTTC.

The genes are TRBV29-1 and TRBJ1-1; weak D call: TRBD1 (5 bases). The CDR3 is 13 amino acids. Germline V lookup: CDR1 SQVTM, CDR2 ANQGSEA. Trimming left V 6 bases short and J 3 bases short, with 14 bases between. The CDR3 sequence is CSVIKSGYTEAFF. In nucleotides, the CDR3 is TGCAGCGTAATTAAGTCAGGGTACACTGAAGCTTTCTTT.

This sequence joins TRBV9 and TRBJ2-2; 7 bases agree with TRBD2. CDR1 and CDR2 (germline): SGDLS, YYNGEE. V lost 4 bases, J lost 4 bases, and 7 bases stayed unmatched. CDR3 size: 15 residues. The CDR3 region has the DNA TGTGCCAGCAGCATTAGCGGGTCGGTCACCGGGGAGCTGTTTTTT. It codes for CASSISGSVTGELFF.

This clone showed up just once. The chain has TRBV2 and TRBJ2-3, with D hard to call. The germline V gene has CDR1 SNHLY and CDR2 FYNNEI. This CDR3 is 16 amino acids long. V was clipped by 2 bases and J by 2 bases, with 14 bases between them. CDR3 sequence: CASSEIGAPPTDTQYF. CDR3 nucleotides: TGTGCCAGCAGTGAAATAGGAGCTCCCCCCACAGATACGCAGTATTTT.

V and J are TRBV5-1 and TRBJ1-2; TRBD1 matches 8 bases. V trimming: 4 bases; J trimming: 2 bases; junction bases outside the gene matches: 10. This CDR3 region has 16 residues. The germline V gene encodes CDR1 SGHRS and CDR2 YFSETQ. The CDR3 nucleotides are TGCGCCAGCAGCCTCATATGGACAGGGCTAAACTATGGCTACACCTTC. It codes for CASSLIWTGLNYGYTF.

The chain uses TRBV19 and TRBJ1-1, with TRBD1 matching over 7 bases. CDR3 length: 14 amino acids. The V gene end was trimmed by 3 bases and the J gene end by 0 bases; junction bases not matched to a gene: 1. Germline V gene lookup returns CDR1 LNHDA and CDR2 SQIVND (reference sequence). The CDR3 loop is CASSITGVNTEAFF. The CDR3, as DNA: TGTGCCAGTAGTATCACAGGGGTGAACACTGAAGCTTTCTTT.

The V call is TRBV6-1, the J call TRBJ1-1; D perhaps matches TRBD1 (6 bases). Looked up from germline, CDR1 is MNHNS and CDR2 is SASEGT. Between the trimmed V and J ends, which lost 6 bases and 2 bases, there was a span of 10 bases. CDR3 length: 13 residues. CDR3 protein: CASSMTGNTEAFF. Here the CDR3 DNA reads TGTGCCAGCAGCATGACAGGTAACACTGAAGCTTTCTTT.

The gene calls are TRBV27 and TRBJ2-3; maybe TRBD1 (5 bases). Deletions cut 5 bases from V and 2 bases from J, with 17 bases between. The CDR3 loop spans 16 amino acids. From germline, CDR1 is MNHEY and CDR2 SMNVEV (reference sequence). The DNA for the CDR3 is TGTGCCAGCAGTCCGGCCCCAGGGATGTTCACAGATACGCAGTATTTT. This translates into CASSPAPGMFTDTQYF.

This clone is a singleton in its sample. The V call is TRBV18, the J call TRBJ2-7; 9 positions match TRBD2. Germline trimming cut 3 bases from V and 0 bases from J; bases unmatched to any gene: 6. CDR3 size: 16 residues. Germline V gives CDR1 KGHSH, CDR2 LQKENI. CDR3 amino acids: CASSPATSGASYEQYF. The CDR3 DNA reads TGTGCCAGCTCACCCGCGACTAGCGGAGCCTCCTACGAGCAGTACTTC. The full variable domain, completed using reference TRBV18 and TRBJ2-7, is NAGVMQNPRHLVRRRGQEARLRCSPMKGHSHVYWYRQLPEEGLKFMVYLQKENIIDESGMPKERFSAEFPKEGPSILRIQQVVRGDSAAYFCASSPATSGASYEQYFGPGTRLTVT.

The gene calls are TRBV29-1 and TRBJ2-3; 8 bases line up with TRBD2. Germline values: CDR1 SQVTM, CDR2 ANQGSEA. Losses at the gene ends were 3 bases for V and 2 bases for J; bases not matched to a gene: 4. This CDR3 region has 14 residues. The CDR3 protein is CSVEASGFTDTQYF. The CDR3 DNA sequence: TGCAGCGTTGAGGCTAGCGGGTTCACAGATACGCAGTATTTT.

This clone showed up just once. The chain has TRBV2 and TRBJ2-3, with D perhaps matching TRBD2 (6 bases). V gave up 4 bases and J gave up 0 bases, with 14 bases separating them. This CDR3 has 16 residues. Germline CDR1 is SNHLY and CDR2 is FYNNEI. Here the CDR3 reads CASSVGGGLSTDTQYF. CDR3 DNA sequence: TGTGCCAGCAGTGTCGGCGGAGGGCTCAGCACAGATACGCAGTATTTT. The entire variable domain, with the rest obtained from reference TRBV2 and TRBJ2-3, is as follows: EPEVTQTPSHQVTQMGQEVILRCVPISNHLYFYWYRQILGQKVEFLVSFYNNEISEKSEIFDDQFSVERPDGSNFTLKIRSTKLEDSAMYFCASSVGGGLSTDTQYFGPGTRLTVL.

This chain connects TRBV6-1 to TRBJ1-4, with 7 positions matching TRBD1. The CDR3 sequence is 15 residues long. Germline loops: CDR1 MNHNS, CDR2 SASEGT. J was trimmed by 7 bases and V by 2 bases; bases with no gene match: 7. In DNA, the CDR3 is TGTGCCAGCAGTGAATATTGGTCAGGGGGTGAAAAACTGTTTTTT. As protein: CASSEYWSGGEKLFF.

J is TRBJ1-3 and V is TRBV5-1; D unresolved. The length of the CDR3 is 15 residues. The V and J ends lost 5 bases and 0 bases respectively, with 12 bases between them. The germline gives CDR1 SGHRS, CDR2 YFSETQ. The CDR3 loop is CASRRDWPSGNTIYF. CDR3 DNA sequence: TGCGCCAGCAGGAGAGACTGGCCCTCTGGAAACACCATATATTTT. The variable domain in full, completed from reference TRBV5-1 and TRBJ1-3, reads KAGVTQTPRYLIKTRGQQVTLSCSPISGHRSVSWYQQTPGQGLQFLFEYFSETQRNKGNFPGRFSGRQFSNSRSEMNVSTLELGDSALYLCASRRDWPSGNTIYFGEGSWLTVV.

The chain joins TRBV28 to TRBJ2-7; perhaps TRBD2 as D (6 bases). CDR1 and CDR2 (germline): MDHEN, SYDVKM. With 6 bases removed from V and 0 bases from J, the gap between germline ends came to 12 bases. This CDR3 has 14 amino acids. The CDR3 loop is CASRPGTPSYEQYF. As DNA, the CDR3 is TGTGCCAGCAGACCCGGGACTCCCTCCTACGAGCAGTACTTC. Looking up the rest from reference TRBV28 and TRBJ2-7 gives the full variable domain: DVKVTQSSRYLVKRTGEKVFLECVQDMDHENMFWYRQDPGLGLRLIYFSYDVKMKEKGDIPEGYSVSREKKERFSLILESASTNQTSMYLCASRPGTPSYEQYFGPGTRLTVT.

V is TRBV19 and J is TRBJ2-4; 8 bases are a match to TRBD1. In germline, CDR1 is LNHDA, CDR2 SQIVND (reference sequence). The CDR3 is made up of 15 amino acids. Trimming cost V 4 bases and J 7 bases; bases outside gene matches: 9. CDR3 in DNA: TGTGCCAGTAGTAACCCAGGGGGCCAGAGGAACATTCAGTACTTC. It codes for CASSNPGGQRNIQYF. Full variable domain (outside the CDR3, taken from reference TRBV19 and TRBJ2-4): DGGITQSPKYLFRKEGQNVTLSCEQNLNHDAMYWYRQDPGQGLRLIYYSQIVNDFQKGDIAEGYSVSREKKESFPLTVTSAQKNPTAFYLCASSNPGGQRNIQYFGAGTRLSVL.

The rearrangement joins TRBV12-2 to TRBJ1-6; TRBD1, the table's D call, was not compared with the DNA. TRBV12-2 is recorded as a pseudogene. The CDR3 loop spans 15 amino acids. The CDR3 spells CASRTGGDDNSPLHF. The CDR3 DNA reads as TGTGCAAGTCGCACAGGGGGCGACGATAATTCACCCCTCCACTTT.

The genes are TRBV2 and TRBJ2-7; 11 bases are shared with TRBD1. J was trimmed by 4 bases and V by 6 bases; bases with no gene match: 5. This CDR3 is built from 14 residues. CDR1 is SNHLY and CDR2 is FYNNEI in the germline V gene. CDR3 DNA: TGTGCCAGCAGCTTGGACAGGGGGCTATACGAGCAGTACTTC. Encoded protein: CASSLDRGLYEQYF.

The CDR3 nucleotides read TGCGCCAGCAGCTTGGCCCCAGGCCGGGGGGCTGGGGCCAACGTCCTGACTTTC. As protein: CASSLAPGRGAGANVLTF. The chain is built from TRBV5-1 and TRBJ2-6; the match to TRBD2 covers 7 bases. Trimming took 0 bases from V and 2 from J; bases not matched to a gene: 8. From germline, CDR1 is SGHRS and CDR2 YFSETQ. The CDR3 is made up of 18 amino acids.

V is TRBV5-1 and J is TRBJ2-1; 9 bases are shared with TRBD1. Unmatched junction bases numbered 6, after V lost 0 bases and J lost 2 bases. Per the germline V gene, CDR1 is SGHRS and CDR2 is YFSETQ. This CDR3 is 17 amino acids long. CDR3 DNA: TGCGCCAGCAGCTTGGCCGGGACAGGGAACCCCTACAATGAGCAGTTCTTC. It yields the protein CASSLAGTGNPYNEQFF.

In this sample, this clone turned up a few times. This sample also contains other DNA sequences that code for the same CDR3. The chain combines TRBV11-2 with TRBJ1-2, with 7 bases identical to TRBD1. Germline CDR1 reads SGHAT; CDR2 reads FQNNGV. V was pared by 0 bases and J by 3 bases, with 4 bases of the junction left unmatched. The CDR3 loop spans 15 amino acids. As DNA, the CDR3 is TGTGCCAGCAGCTTAGATAGGGGGCCTTACTATGGCTACACCTTC. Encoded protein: CASSLDRGPYYGYTF.